One T cell receptor beta chain is described in this entry. Profiling relied on immunoSEQ multiplex PCR, and the TCRdb table lists in-frame clones only, not all of them. The table shows more than 300,000 clones, with 70% to 90% occurring only once. The sample belongs to a study of blood T cell repertoires in COVID-19. Study background: PBMCs, B-cell-depleted T cells, or T cells were the source of the cDNA or gDNA that made up the material.

Clinical history reported by participants formed the basis on which cohorts were assigned. The specimen was PBMCs or T cells enriched from blood (not recorded which). This clonotype was sampled from a woman younger than 35 who had recovered from COVID-19.

The DNA for the CDR3 is TGTGCCAGCAGTACACAGGGGGCGGGGAGCAATCAGCCCCAGCATTTT. Protein product: CASSTQGAGSNQPQHF. This chain links TRBV6-6 with TRBJ1-5; TRBD1 matches 9 bases. Germline CDR1 reads MNHNY; CDR2 reads SVGAGI (reference sequence). J lost 1 base, V lost 5 bases, and 6 bases had no gene match. The CDR3 sequence is 16 residues long.